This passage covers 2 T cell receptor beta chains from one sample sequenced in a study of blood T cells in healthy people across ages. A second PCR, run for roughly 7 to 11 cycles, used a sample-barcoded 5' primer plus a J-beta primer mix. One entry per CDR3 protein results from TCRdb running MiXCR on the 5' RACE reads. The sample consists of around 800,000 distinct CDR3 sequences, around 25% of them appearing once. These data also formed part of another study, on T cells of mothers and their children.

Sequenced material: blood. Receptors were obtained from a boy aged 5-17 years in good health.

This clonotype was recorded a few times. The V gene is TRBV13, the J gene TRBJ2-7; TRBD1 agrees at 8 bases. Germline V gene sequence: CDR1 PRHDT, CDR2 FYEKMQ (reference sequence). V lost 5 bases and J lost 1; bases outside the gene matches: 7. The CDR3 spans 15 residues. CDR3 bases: TGTGCCAGCAGCCCGACAGGGGTTGAGTCCTACGAGCAGTACTTC. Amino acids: CASSPTGVESYEQYF. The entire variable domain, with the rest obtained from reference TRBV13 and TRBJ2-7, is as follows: AAGVIQSPRHLIKEKRETATLKCYPIPRHDTVYWYQQGPGQDPQFLISFYEKMQSDKGSIPDRFSAQQFSDYHSELNMSSLELGDSALYFCASSPTGVESYEQYFGPGTRLTVT.

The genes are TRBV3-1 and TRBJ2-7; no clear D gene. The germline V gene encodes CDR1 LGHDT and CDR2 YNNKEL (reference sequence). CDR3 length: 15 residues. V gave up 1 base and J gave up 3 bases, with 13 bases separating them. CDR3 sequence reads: CASSQVPQWGYEQYF. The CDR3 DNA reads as TGTGCCAGCAGCCAAGTACCACAGTGGGGCTACGAGCAGTACTTC.